Below, one TCR beta chain is given with its context. V lost 3 bases and J lost 9, with 12 bases in between. Germline loops: CDR1 LNHDA, CDR2 SQIVND (reference sequence). The length of the CDR3 is 13 residues. The sample comes from a study of blood T cell repertoires in COVID-19. Study-level information: Acute and convalescent COVID-19 samples came from the United States, Italy and Spain.

Per the authors' pipeline: Amplified reference gene primers provided the basis for estimating nucleated cell counts. Generated by immunoSEQ multiplex PCR, the TCRdb table keeps only in-frame clones and is missing some. V and J calls plus clone size are reproduced from that table; the DNA served to infer D and trimming. The sample has approximately 100,000 clones; about 88% are singletons. This TCR was sampled from a human donor in a cohort sampled during active COVID-19. The rearrangement links TRBV19 to TRBJ2-1; tentative D call: TRBD1 (5 bases). Sequenced material: peripheral blood. DNA of the CDR3: TGTGCCAGTAGTATTACAGGATGGGGTGAGCAGTTCTTC. This codes for CASSITGWGEQFF.